A single sample is the source of the 2 T cell receptor beta chains below, sequenced in a study of T cells after yellow fever vaccination. TCRdb itself ran the 5' RACE reads through MiXCR, one entry per CDR3 protein. The sample shows 500,000 to 650,000 distinct CDR3 sequences, more than 9% of them seen only once. The sample in question was PBMCs, obtained on the day of the yellow fever booster vaccination. The source is a man aged 25 to 45 who received the YFV17D yellow fever vaccine.

The CDR3 sequence: CASSRQEGGTYEQYF. In nucleotides, the CDR3 is TGTGCCAGCAGCCGACAAGAGGGGGGAACCTACGAGCAGTACTTC. The chain carries TRBV6-1 and TRBJ2-7; perhaps D is TRBD1 or TRBD2 (6 bases each). The V end lost 6 bases, the J end lost 2 bases, and 17 bases lay between the germline ends. This CDR3 has 15 residues. Per germline, CDR1 MNHNS and CDR2 SASEGT.

V and J are TRBV24-1 and TRBJ2-5; weak D call: TRBD1 (5 bases). Looked up from germline, CDR1 is KGHDR and CDR2 is SFDVKD. This CDR3 spans 14 amino acids. V was cut by 6 bases and J by 0 bases, with 10 bases left in between. CDR3 sequence: CATSRQGNQETQYF. In DNA, the CDR3 is TGTGCCACCAGTCGTCAGGGTAACCAAGAGACCCAGTACTTC.